This TCR beta chain was documented in a study of cytomegalovirus exposure and HLA in healthy donors. Germline V CDR1 and CDR2: LNHDA, SQIVND (reference sequence). V was clipped by 3 bases and J by 4 bases; unmatched bases: 6. The CDR3 spans 16 residues. PCR employed 60 Vbeta and 13 Jbeta primers. TCRdb's copy holds only in-frame clones and misses some; the assay was immunoSEQ multiplex PCR. The sample has tens of thousands of clones; around 68% are singletons. The chain is built from TRBV19 and TRBJ2-5; the match to TRBD2 covers 12 bases. This sequence originates from a man younger than 40 in good health and CMV-seronegative. Sequencing used PBMCs. As DNA, the CDR3 is TGTGCCAGTAGTATGCAACGGACTAGCGGGATAGAGACCCAGTACTTC. Translation gives CASSMQRTSGIETQYF.